The source of this TCR beta chain is a study of blood T cell repertoires in COVID-19. Study-wide context: The United States, Italy and Spain supplied acute and convalescent COVID-19 samples. PBMCs, B-cell-depleted T cells, or T cells provided the cDNA or gDNA that made up the material.

This CDR3 has 9 amino acids. The germline V gene has CDR1 DFQATT and CDR2 SNEGSKA (reference sequence). V shed 2 bases and J shed 12 bases, with 6 bases lying between them. The table came from immunoSEQ multiplex PCR; TCRdb's copy has only in-frame clones and leaves some out. The sample gives about 290,000 clones, approximately 88% of which show up once; approximately 1.5% is in the top ten. The cohort comprised adults aged roughly 18 to 95 years residing in under 30 US areas. The study counted Cohort 3 donors as recovered given two negative PCRs, clearance, or symptom resolution. The sequenced sample was PBMCs or T cells enriched from blood (not recorded which). The clonotype was recovered from a woman in her forties who had recovered from COVID-19. V is TRBV20-1 and J is TRBJ2-3; D is uncertain. The CDR3, as DNA: TGCAGTGCTAGAACACGCCAGTATTTT. Translated: CSARTRQYF.